Presented here are 27 T cell receptor beta chains from one specimen sequenced in a study of metastatic and nonmetastatic thyroid tumors. TCRdb re-called the PCR reads with MiXCR. This table holds about 27,000 clones, approximately 17% found once. Patients had received no treatment of any kind before thyroid surgery. The sequenced material came from blood. The receptors stem from a male donor with papillary thyroid cancer or a benign thyroid nodule (not recorded which). Some clones in this sample may be carry-over from other donors' samples.

This clone was picked up a small number of times. One end of the junction varies from germline; a read error may be responsible. V usage is TRBV27 and J usage is TRBJ2-7; TRBD1 or TRBD2 may be the D gene (6 bases each). CDR3 size: 14 residues. Germline V gene sequence: CDR1 MNHEY, CDR2 SMNVEV (reference sequence). Written as DNA, the CDR3 is TGTGCCAGCAGCTTGAGTGGGGGGCGGCACGATCAGTACTTC. This sequence encodes CASSLSGGRHDQYF.

This clone came up many times. The DNA for the CDR3 is TGTGCCAGCAGCTTCTCAACGGCCACTGAAGCTTTCTTT. This translates into CASSFSTATEAFF. The chain recombines TRBV5-5 with TRBJ1-1; D is unclear. The CDR3 has 13 residues. Deletions cut 2 bases from V and 4 bases from J, with 9 bases between. CDR1 is SGHKS and CDR2 is YYEKEE in the germline V gene (reference sequence).

This clone has at least ten counts. The chain carries TRBV2 and TRBJ2-1, with a possible D match to TRBD2 (6 bases). Germline V gene sequence: CDR1 SNHLY, CDR2 FYNNEI. The CDR3 covers 13 residues. V lost 7 bases and J lost 6, with 13 bases in between. This chain's CDR3 is CASKSGGGNEQFF. DNA for the CDR3: TGTGCCAGCAAAAGTGGGGGAGGCAATGAGCAGTTCTTC.

There are a few counts of this clone. This chain connects TRBV28 to TRBJ1-1; possibly TRBD1 for D (6 bases). The length of the CDR3 is 14 residues. Trimming left V 2 bases short and J 5 bases short, with 12 bases between. CDR1 and CDR2 from the germline V gene are MDHEN and SYDVKM. CDR3 nucleotides: TGTGCCAGCAGTTTAGTCGGAGGGGGGACTGAAGCTTTCTTT. Amino acids: CASSLVGGGTEAFF.

This clone occurred a few times. The rearrangement joins TRBV9 to TRBJ2-1; perhaps D is TRBD1 or TRBD2 (5 bases each). This CDR3 has 15 amino acids. Germline CDR1 SGDLS, CDR2 YYNGEE. Between the trimmed V and J ends, which lost 6 bases and 6 bases, there was a span of 19 bases. CDR3 residues: CASNPTTNGANEQFF. The DNA of the CDR3 is TGTGCCAGCAACCCTACTACAAACGGGGCCAATGAGCAGTTCTTC. Combining the CDR3 with reference TRBV9 and TRBJ2-1 gives the whole variable domain DSGVTQTPKHLITATGQRVTLRCSPRSGDLSVYWYQQSLDQGLQFLIQYYNGEERAKGNILERFSAQQFPDLHSELNLSSLELGDSALYFCASNPTTNGANEQFFGPGTRLTVL.

J is TRBJ2-3 and V is TRBV7-3; TRBD1 might be the D (5 bases). The V end lost 5 bases, the J end lost 6 bases, and 15 bases lay between the germline ends. The germline CDR1 and CDR2 sequences are SGHTA and FQGTGA. The CDR3 length is 14 residues. The CDR3 nucleotides read TGTGCCAGCAGCCGGCTTGGGGCCCGCGATACGCAGTATTTT. This codes for CASSRLGARDTQYF.

This clone appeared many times. The chain employs TRBV5-1 and TRBJ2-7; tentative D call: TRBD1 (6 bases). This CDR3 region has 14 residues. With 7 bases removed from V and 3 bases from J, the gap between germline ends came to 17 bases. Germline V gene data show CDR1 as SGHRS and CDR2 as YFSETQ. The CDR3 DNA reads as TGCGCCAGCGCCCTTCAGGGGAAGGTCTACGAGCAGTACTTC. It translates to CASALQGKVYEQYF.

This clone was seen repeatedly, ten times or more. The chain combines TRBV28 with TRBJ2-2; the match to TRBD2 covers 10 bases. The length of the CDR3 is 16 residues. V trimming: 4 bases; J trimming: 4 bases; junction bases outside the gene matches: 6. From germline, CDR1 is MDHEN and CDR2 SYDVKM. As DNA, the CDR3 is TGTGCCAGCAGTTCCCCGGGACTAGCGATCACCGGGGAGCTGTTTTTT. Its translation: CASSSPGLAITGELFF.

As to this clone: At one boundary the junction diverges from the germline segment, which might be a read error. The V call is TRBV7-8, the J call TRBJ1-1; unclear D gene. From germline, CDR1 is SGHVS and CDR2 FQNEAQ. This CDR3 has 16 amino acids. In DNA form, the CDR3 reads TGTGCCAGCAGCTTAGCGAGGGTTGCTATGAACACTGAAGCTTTCTTC. Amino acids: CASSLARVAMNTEAFF.

This clone was seen repeatedly, ten times or more. The genes are TRBV2 and TRBJ2-1; D unclear. The CDR3 is 11 amino acids. Trimming left V 9 bases short and J 4 bases short, with 7 bases between. CDR1 and CDR2 (germline): SNHLY, FYNNEI. This chain's CDR3 is CARQIYNEQFF. CDR3 sequence (DNA): TGTGCCAGACAGATTTACAATGAGCAGTTCTTC. Full variable domain (missing parts from reference TRBV2 and TRBJ2-1): EPEVTQTPSHQVTQMGQEVILRCVPISNHLYFYWYRQILGQKVEFLVSFYNNEISEKSEIFDDQFSVERPDGSNFTLKIRSTKLEDSAMYFCARQIYNEQFFGPGTRLTVL.

This clone was seen many times. CDR3 in amino acids: CASSQGTGGEAFF. The CDR3 region has the DNA TGTGCCAGCTCACAGGGTACAGGGGGAGAAGCTTTCTTT. The rearrangement joins TRBV18 to TRBJ1-1; 8 bases agree with TRBD1. The V gene end was trimmed by 4 bases and the J gene end by 8 bases; junction bases not matched to a gene: 6. The CDR3 covers 13 residues. Germline loops: CDR1 KGHSH, CDR2 LQKENI.

By sample fraction, this clone is medium-sized (0.01 to 0.1%). The chain recombines TRBV7-2 with TRBJ2-1; tentatively, D is TRBD2 (5 bases). Between the trimmed V and J ends, which lost 5 bases and 3 bases, there was a span of 17 bases. This CDR3 region has 16 residues. CDR1 and CDR2 from the germline V gene are SGHTA and FQGNSA. CDR3 amino acids: CASSLKGTGFYNEQFF. The CDR3 DNA sequence: TGTGCCAGCAGCCTAAAGGGCACGGGGTTCTACAATGAGCAGTTCTTC.

The table lists this clone with many counts. CDR3 sequence: CASSLLGTSYGYTF. The CDR3 DNA reads as TGTGCCAGCAGCTTGTTAGGGACAAGCTATGGCTACACCTTC. The J gene is TRBJ1-2, the V gene TRBV5-6; TRBD1 is a possible D gene (6 bases). The germline V gene encodes CDR1 SGHDT and CDR2 YYEEEE. The CDR3 extends over 14 amino acids. Trimming pared 1 base from V and 4 bases from J, leaving 11 bases between.

Comments on this clone: Compared with germline, one end of the junction differs, possibly owing to a read error. The V and J genes are TRBV7-6 and TRBJ2-1; TRBD2 agrees at 7 bases. The CDR3 is 19 residues long. CDR1 SGHVS and CDR2 FNYEAQ come from the germline V gene. CDR3 protein: CASSLFVPSSGPDLNEQFF. The CDR3 DNA sequence: TGTGCTAGCAGCTTGTTTGTGCCGTCTAGCGGTCCCGACCTCAATGAGCAGTTCTTC. Variable domain in full (rest from reference TRBV7-6 and TRBJ2-1): GAGVSQSPRYKVTKRGQDVALRCDPISGHVSLYWYRQALGQGPEFLTYFNYEAQQDKSGLPNDRFSAERPEGSISTLTIQRTEQRDSAMYRCASSLFVPSSGPDLNEQFFGPGTRLTVL.

The rearrangement uses TRBV3-1 and TRBJ2-7; D may correspond to TRBD1 or TRBD2 (5 bases each). The V end was cut by 4 bases, the J end by 8 bases, with 15 bases between. The CDR3 sequence is 13 residues long. CDR1 is LGHDT and CDR2 is YNNKEL in the germline V gene (reference sequence). The CDR3 sequence: CASSRDPSAQQYF. CDR3 coding DNA: TGTGCCAGCAGCCGGGACCCAAGCGCCCAGCAGTACTTC.

In this sample, this clone is medium-sized. This rearrangement joins TRBV11-2 to TRBJ1-2; TRBD1 aligns across 10 bases. Trimming removed 6 bases from V and 7 bases from J; junction bases left unmatched: 8. CDR1 is SGHAT and CDR2 is FQNNGV in the germline V gene. The CDR3 has 14 amino acids. CDR3 nucleotide sequence: TGTGCCAGCAGACAGACAGGGGGCGAGTTTGGCTACACCTTC. Residues: CASRQTGGEFGYTF.

This clone is medium-sized within its sample. The gene calls are TRBV5-8 and TRBJ1-2; 8 nucleotides align to TRBD1. Germline V gene data show CDR1 as SGHTS and CDR2 as YDEGEE. The CDR3 is 15 residues long. The CDR3 nucleotides read TGTGTCGCCGGGGCGGACAGGGCTAAGGACTATGGCTACACCTTC. This sequence encodes CVAGADRAKDYGYTF.

This sequence joins TRBV12-3 or TRBV12-4 and TRBJ1-4; a weak D match, TRBD1 (5 bases). V lost 2 bases to trimming and J lost 4 bases, with 11 bases between them. The CDR3 runs 15 residues. The CDR3 sequence is CASSLHRFLNEKLFF. In DNA form, the CDR3 reads TGTGCCAGCAGTTTACACAGGTTCCTTAATGAAAAACTGTTTTTT.

In its sample, this clone was seen a few times. This may come from a read error, since a much larger clone is one base off. This chain connects TRBV24-1 to TRBJ1-1, with TRBD1 as a possible D gene (5 bases). CDR1 KGHDR and CDR2 SFDVKD come from the germline V gene. The CDR3 totals 13 residues. CDR3 bases: TGTGCCACCAGACAGGAGGGTGAAGGAGAAGCTCTCTTT. Translating it yields CATRQEGEGEALF.

By share, this clone counts as medium-sized (0.01 to 0.1%). This chain joins TRBV15 and TRBJ2-3, with 8 bases aligning to TRBD2. The V gene end was trimmed by 3 bases and the J gene end by 1 base; junction bases not matched to a gene: 3. The CDR3 is 15 amino acids. Looked up from germline, CDR1 is LNHNV and CDR2 is YYDKDF (reference sequence). The CDR3 DNA is TGTGCCACCAGCAGTGGGCGGGAGGGCACAGATACGCAGTATTTT. Protein product: CATSSGREGTDTQYF.

This clone was found many times. The rearrangement links TRBV6-1 to TRBJ2-2; either TRBD1 or TRBD2 may fit D (5 bases each). Deletions cut 2 bases from V and 7 bases from J, with 26 bases between. The CDR3 is made up of 19 amino acids. CDR1 is MNHNS, CDR2 SASEGT, per germline. Here the CDR3 reads CASSELWAEERGAHGELFF. Here the CDR3 DNA reads TGTGCCAGCAGTGAATTGTGGGCGGAAGAGAGAGGGGCCCACGGGGAGCTGTTTTTT.

In this sample, this clone turned up a few times. This may come from a read error, since a much larger clone is one base off. The CDR3 nucleotides are TGTGCCAGCAGGGCCGAGGAGTATTTAAATTCACCCCTCCACTTT. Protein: CASRAEEYLNSPLHF. The rearrangement joins TRBV5-4 to TRBJ1-6; D is uncertain. The germline V and J ends were trimmed by 5 bases and 7 bases, with 16 bases remaining between them. Germline V gene data show CDR1 as SGHNT and CDR2 as YYREEE (reference sequence). This CDR3 contains 15 residues.

This clone was found a few times. CDR3 DNA: TGTGCCAGCAGTTACAAGAGCTACGAGCAGTACTTC. Amino acid sequence: CASSYKSYEQYF. The chain recombines TRBV6-5 with TRBJ2-7; no firm D call. The CDR3 runs to 12 residues. The V gene's germline CDR1 is MNHEY and CDR2 SVGAGI. Trimming left V 2 bases short and J 3 bases short, with 5 bases between.

A remark on this clone: The same CDR3 can be traced to other DNA sequences in this sample. This chain joins TRBV24-1 and TRBJ2-3, with unresolved D. The V and J ends lost 10 bases and 7 bases respectively, with 2 bases between them. Germline V gene data show CDR1 as KGHDR and CDR2 as SFDVKD. This CDR3 is built from 8 residues. The CDR3 protein is CATNTQYF. Here the CDR3 DNA reads TGTGCCACTAATACGCAGTATTTT.

The chain couples TRBV11-2 to TRBJ2-2; D is perhaps TRBD2 (6 bases). Germline loops: CDR1 SGHAT, CDR2 FQNNGV. V gave up 5 bases and J gave up 7 bases, with 14 bases separating them. CDR3 size: 14 residues. CDR3 protein: CASSRLGDHGELFF. CDR3 in DNA: TGTGCCAGCAGCAGACTAGGGGATCACGGGGAGCTGTTTTTT.

This clone was seen repeatedly, ten times or more. The chain links TRBV2 to TRBJ2-2, with unresolved D. Per germline, CDR1 SNHLY and CDR2 FYNNEI. V shed 8 bases and J shed 5 bases, with 9 bases lying between them. The CDR3 consists of 12 residues. The DNA for the CDR3 is TGTGCCAGCGACACTACAACCGGGGAGCTGTTTTTT. Translating it yields CASDTTTGELFF.

The V call is TRBV27, the J call TRBJ2-1; 7 nucleotides agree with TRBD1. Losses at the gene ends were 3 bases for V and 8 bases for J; bases not matched to a gene: 4. Germline V gene lookup returns CDR1 MNHEY and CDR2 SMNVEV (reference sequence). This CDR3 contains 13 residues. CDR3 nucleotides: TGTGCCAGCAGTTTCCTTGACAGGGATGAGCAGTTCTTC. This codes for CASSFLDRDEQFF.